A single sample is the source of the 31 T cell receptor beta chains below, sequenced in a study of T cells in Graves' hyperthyroidism and ophthalmopathy. Amplified regions were TCR beta CDR3 sequences from RNA transcripts. With the HTBI primer set, the TCR CDR3 went through a first round of RT-PCR. Via MiXCR, TCRdb re-called the multiplex PCR reads, giving one row per CDR3 protein. Found here are 540,000 or so distinct CDR3 sequences, about 15% of them singletons; the top ten hold roughly 6.6%. The source material was blood. The receptors come from a woman aged 30 to 39 with Graves' hyperthyroidism.

This clonotype was detected ten times or more. The J gene is TRBJ2-5, the V gene TRBV27; weak D call: TRBD1 (6 bases). The ends were cut back, 5 bases at V and 4 bases at J, with 20 bases in the middle. Germline V gives CDR1 MNHEY, CDR2 SMNVEV (reference sequence). CDR3 length: 16 residues. The CDR3 DNA reads TGTGCCAGCAGTCAGGGGCCCCCGACAGGTAGAGAGACCCAGTACTTC. Residues: CASSQGPPTGRETQYF.

This sequence joins TRBV5-8 and TRBJ1-1; D remains ambiguous. The CDR3 totals 13 residues. Between the trimmed V and J ends, which lost 4 bases and 4 bases, there was a span of 11 bases. Germline V CDR1 and CDR2: SGHTS, YDEGEE. The CDR3 coding sequence is TGTGCCAGCAGCAAGTCTCTCGCCACTGAAGCTTTCTTT. Its translation is CASSKSLATEAFF.

This clonotype was observed at least ten times. This chain links TRBV7-3 with TRBJ2-1; 10 bases align to TRBD2. Germline CDR1 reads SGHTA; CDR2 reads FQGTGA. The length of the CDR3 is 16 residues. The V and J ends lost 4 bases and 3 bases, in that order; junction bases with no gene match: 6. The CDR3 DNA sequence: TGTGCCAGCAGCTCAGTACTAGCGGGGCGCTACAATGAGCAGTTCTTC. The encoded protein is CASSSVLAGRYNEQFF.

The chain couples TRBV19 to TRBJ2-2; D is possibly TRBD1 or TRBD2 (5 bases each). The germline V and J ends were trimmed by 5 bases and 2 bases, with 15 bases remaining between them. The CDR3 spans 16 residues. Germline-derived CDR1 and CDR2 are LNHDA and SQIVND (reference sequence). CDR3 amino acids: CASSLTGTVNTGELFF. The CDR3 DNA is TGTGCCAGTAGTCTAACCGGGACGGTTAACACCGGGGAGCTGTTTTTT. The complete variable domain, with remaining parts taken from reference TRBV19 and TRBJ2-2, reads DGGITQSPKYLFRKEGQNVTLSCEQNLNHDAMYWYRQDPGQGLRLIYYSQIVNDFQKGDIAEGYSVSREKKESFPLTVTSAQKNPTAFYLCASSLTGTVNTGELFFGEGSRLTVL.

The chain couples TRBV15 to TRBJ2-7; 9 bases map to TRBD1. Losses at the gene ends were 3 bases for V and 2 bases for J; bases not matched to a gene: 11. Germline CDR1 and CDR2: LNHNV and YYDKDF (reference sequence). This CDR3 is built from 17 residues. CDR3 coding DNA: TGTGCCACCAGCAGGGGGGACCCGGGACAGGGCCCCTACGAGCAGTACTTC. Residues: CATSRGDPGQGPYEQYF.

V is TRBV7-2 and J is TRBJ2-4; D might be TRBD1 or TRBD2, each matching 5 bases. V was pared by 5 bases and J by 9 bases, with 20 bases between. The length of the CDR3 is 15 residues. The germline V gene encodes CDR1 SGHTA and CDR2 FQGNSA. CDR3 coding DNA: TGTGCCAGCAGCCCCCAGGGCGGGCTAGAAGGCATTCAGTACTTC. This codes for CASSPQGGLEGIQYF.

This clonotype was picked up many times. The chain carries TRBV28 and TRBJ2-3, with D hard to call. Germline V gives CDR1 MDHEN, CDR2 SYDVKM. V gave up 4 bases and J gave up 6 bases, with 11 bases separating them. This CDR3 has 13 amino acids. The CDR3 bases are TGTGCCAGCAGTTCCCTGGGGATGGATACGCAGTATTTT. Protein sequence: CASSSLGMDTQYF.

This clonotype was counted only a few times. The chain joins TRBV3-1 to TRBJ2-2; 7 bases match TRBD1. The CDR3 contains 18 residues. Unmatched junction bases numbered 16, after V lost 3 bases and J lost 6 bases. Germline values: CDR1 LGHDT, CDR2 YNNKEL (reference sequence). The CDR3 is CASSHRLDTGVKSGELFF. CDR3 bases: TGTGCCAGCAGCCATCGATTAGATACAGGGGTGAAATCCGGGGAGCTGTTTTTT.

The chain carries TRBV7-9 and TRBJ1-2; 11 bases fit TRBD1. CDR1 SEHNR and CDR2 FQNEAQ come from the germline V gene (reference sequence). V shed 5 bases, J shed 5 bases, and the junction held 13 bases outside the gene matches. This CDR3 is built from 17 residues. CDR3 loop: CASSTSLPGQGEYGYTF. CDR3 DNA: TGTGCCAGCAGCACCTCCCTACCGGGACAGGGGGAATATGGCTACACCTTC.

This clonotype has more than one count but fewer than ten. The rearrangement links TRBV9 to TRBJ2-2; 7 nucleotides align to TRBD2. V lost 0 bases to trimming and J lost 5 bases; unmatched junction nucleotides: 7. CDR1 and CDR2 (germline): SGDLS, YYNGEE. The CDR3 has 16 amino acids. This CDR3 reads CASSVVGGSGTGELFF. As DNA, the CDR3 is TGTGCCAGCAGCGTAGTAGGCGGGAGCGGGACCGGGGAGCTGTTTTTT.

This clonotype has at least ten counts. The CDR3 protein is CASHRQGGPYNEQFF. In DNA, the CDR3 is TGTGCCAGCCACCGTCAGGGAGGGCCCTACAATGAGCAGTTCTTC. The chain uses TRBV3-1 and TRBJ2-1, with TRBD2 matching 7 bases. The J segment lost 2 bases and the V segment lost 8 bases, leaving 9 bases of the junction unmatched. The germline CDR1 and CDR2 sequences are LGHDT and YNNKEL (reference sequence). The CDR3 consists of 15 residues.

This chain links TRBV4-2 with TRBJ1-6; the D gene is possibly TRBD1 (5 bases). Germline V gives CDR1 LGHNA, CDR2 YNFKEQ. V was cut by 0 bases and J by 4 bases, with 16 bases left in between. This CDR3 contains 18 residues. The DNA of the CDR3 is TGTGCCAGCAGCCAAGATAGCGGGGGAGCGGTATATAATTCACCCCTCCACTTT. This codes for CASSQDSGGAVYNSPLHF.

The table lists this clonotype with a few counts. The V and J genes are TRBV5-8 and TRBJ2-3, with a weak D call TRBD2 (6 bases). CDR3 length equals 14 residues. Trimming pared 0 bases from V and 11 bases from J, leaving 16 bases between. Germline lookup yields CDR1 SGHTS and CDR2 YDEGEE. This CDR3 reads CASSLGVAVRGQYF. Written as DNA, the CDR3 is TGTGCCAGCAGCTTGGGAGTAGCGGTTCGGGGGCAGTATTTT.

The rearrangement joins TRBV19 to TRBJ1-6, with TRBD1 matching 7 bases. The germline gives CDR1 LNHDA, CDR2 SQIVND (reference sequence). This CDR3 comprises 13 residues. V lost 5 bases, J lost 10 bases, and 5 bases stayed unmatched. This CDR3 reads CASSARTGSPLHF. CDR3 coding DNA: TGTGCCAGTAGTGCGAGGACAGGCTCACCCCTCCACTTT.

The sample holds many counts of this clonotype. The chain carries TRBV12-3 or TRBV12-4 and TRBJ1-5; 8 nucleotides line up with TRBD1. Trimming took 6 bases from V and 2 from J; bases not matched to a gene: 3. The CDR3 length is 14 residues. The CDR3 protein is CASSPTGGNQPQHF. The CDR3 region has the DNA TGTGCCAGCAGCCCGACAGGGGGCAATCAGCCCCAGCATTTT.

This clonotype was counted many times. The chain combines TRBV30 with TRBJ1-1; D is uncertain. V lost 4 bases and J lost 1, with 10 bases in between. The CDR3 extends over 13 amino acids. CDR1 is GTSNPN, CDR2 SVGIG, per germline (reference sequence). This CDR3 is CAWKVGGNTEAFF. The CDR3 region has the DNA TGTGCCTGGAAAGTTGGAGGGAACACTGAAGCTTTCTTT.

The table lists this clonotype with a few counts. The rearrangement uses TRBV9 and TRBJ2-1; D might be TRBD2 (6 bases). Germline lookup yields CDR1 SGDLS and CDR2 YYNGEE. CDR3 size: 16 residues. The ends were cut back, 0 bases at V and 2 bases at J, with 12 bases in the middle. CDR3 bases: TGTGCCAGCAGCGTAGTAGTTAGCGGACCCTACAATGAGCAGTTCTTC. This encodes CASSVVVSGPYNEQFF.

This clonotype was found many times. The rearrangement joins TRBV27 to TRBJ2-7; possible D gene TRBD1, 5 bases. Germline values: CDR1 MNHEY, CDR2 SMNVEV (reference sequence). The CDR3 has 14 amino acids. With 6 bases removed from V and 4 bases from J, the gap between germline ends came to 16 bases. This chain's CDR3 is CASSLGQDVYEQYF. As DNA, the CDR3 is TGTGCCAGCAGCCTCGGACAAGACGTGTACGAGCAGTACTTC.

The sample holds one count of this clonotype. This chain joins TRBV6-2 or TRBV6-3 and TRBJ2-6; D possibly corresponds to TRBD1 (6 bases). V lost 7 bases and J 2 bases, leaving 9 bases between the germline ends. CDR1 and CDR2 from the germline V gene are MNHEY and SVGEGT. The CDR3 contains 14 residues. The CDR3 region is CASKSGAGANVLTF. CDR3 sequence (DNA): TGTGCCAGCAAGTCAGGGGCTGGGGCCAACGTCCTGACTTTC.

This clonotype was detected many times. This sequence joins TRBV10-2 and TRBJ2-7, with 9 positions matching TRBD1. Germline CDR1 is WSHSY and CDR2 is SAAADI. Unmatched junction bases numbered 7, after V lost 11 bases and J lost 2 bases. The CDR3 is 13 residues long. DNA of the CDR3: TGCGCCGGAGGGACAGGGCAGACCTACGAGCAGTACTTC. This codes for CAGGTGQTYEQYF.

The V and J genes are TRBV5-4 and TRBJ1-6; 11 bases align to TRBD1. Germline assignment: CDR1 SGHNT and CDR2 YYREEE (reference sequence). V gave up 1 base and J gave up 8 bases; unmatched junction bases: 5. This CDR3 comprises 16 residues. In DNA form, the CDR3 reads TGTGCCAGCAGCTTGTCAGGACAGGGGGCTTATTCACCCCTCCACTTT. Amino acid sequence: CASSLSGQGAYSPLHF.

This clonotype was observed many times. This sequence joins TRBV6-5 and TRBJ1-1, with D hard to call. V dropped 0 bases and J dropped 3 bases, with 17 bases sitting between them. Germline assignment: CDR1 MNHEY and CDR2 SVGAGI. The length of the CDR3 is 17 residues. The CDR3 reads CASSYSTKYSRYTEAFF. In nucleotides, the CDR3 is TGTGCCAGCAGTTACTCTACCAAATACAGTAGGTACACTGAAGCTTTCTTT.

This clonotype turned up a few times. The chain combines TRBV4-3 with TRBJ1-3; a weak D match, TRBD1 (5 bases). Deletions cut 5 bases from V and 3 bases from J, with 8 bases between. This CDR3 contains 13 residues. Per the germline V gene, CDR1 is LGHNA and CDR2 is YSLEER. The CDR3 here is CASSAGLGNTIYF. The CDR3 region has the DNA TGCGCCAGCAGCGCGGGACTTGGAAACACCATATATTTT.

The chain has TRBV5-6 and TRBJ1-6; unclear D gene. CDR1 and CDR2 from the germline V gene are SGHDT and YYEEEE. The V gene lost 2 bases and the J gene lost 0 bases, with 9 bases spanning the gap. This CDR3 has 16 residues. Written as DNA, the CDR3 is TGTGCCAGCAGCTTCAAGGTCCCCTCCTATAATTCACCCCTCCACTTT. Translated, it gives CASSFKVPSYNSPLHF.

This clonotype was detected many times. The chain carries TRBV2 and TRBJ1-1, with TRBD1 identical over 8 bases. CDR1 and CDR2 from the germline V gene are SNHLY and FYNNEI. The CDR3 covers 14 residues. Unmatched junction bases numbered 5, after V lost 4 bases and J lost 4 bases. The CDR3 reads CASSGRTGLTEAFF. CDR3 DNA: TGTGCCAGCAGTGGAAGGACAGGGCTCACTGAAGCTTTCTTT. The full variable domain, its missing parts supplied by reference TRBV2 and TRBJ1-1, is EPEVTQTPSHQVTQMGQEVILRCVPISNHLYFYWYRQILGQKVEFLVSFYNNEISEKSEIFDDQFSVERPDGSNFTLKIRSTKLEDSAMYFCASSGRTGLTEAFFGQGTRLTVV.

This clonotype was seen at least ten times. The chain is built from TRBV12-3 or TRBV12-4 and TRBJ1-5; D call uncertain. Trimming shortened V by 1 base and J by 9 bases, and 4 bases separated the two germline ends. This CDR3 contains 11 residues. DNA for the CDR3: TGTGCCAGCAGTTTAGAGGGGCCCCAGCATTTT. Amino acids: CASSLEGPQHF.

This clonotype has at least ten counts. V and J are TRBV19 and TRBJ2-2; TRBD2 might be the D (5 bases). V lost 5 bases and J 6 bases, leaving 22 bases between the germline ends. The CDR3 consists of 17 residues. Germline values: CDR1 LNHDA, CDR2 SQIVND (reference sequence). CDR3 coding DNA: TGTGCCAGTAGTGTAGGGAGCTTGAGGTTCGTGTCCGGGGAGCTGTTTTTT. This gives the protein CASSVGSLRFVSGELFF.

This clonotype was observed many times. This chain uses TRBV27 with TRBJ2-1; D gene unclear. Trimming removed 1 base from V and 4 bases from J, with 14 bases in between. This CDR3 has 16 residues. The germline V gene encodes CDR1 MNHEY and CDR2 SMNVEV (reference sequence). The CDR3 coding sequence is TGTGCCAGCAGTTTATGGTTAAGCGCCCCGTACAATGAGCAGTTCTTC. Translation gives CASSLWLSAPYNEQFF.

This clonotype was recorded at least ten times. The gene calls are TRBV18 and TRBJ1-6, with 8 nucleotides matching TRBD1. CDR1 is KGHSH and CDR2 is LQKENI in the germline V gene. This CDR3 comprises 16 residues. The V gene end was trimmed by 4 bases and the J gene end by 5 bases; junction bases not matched to a gene: 7. The CDR3 DNA reads TGTGCCAGCTCACTTATCCCGGGACAGGATAATTCACCCCTCCACTTT. It translates to CASSLIPGQDNSPLHF.

In its sample, this clonotype was seen many times. V usage is TRBV5-1 and J usage is TRBJ2-7; D is possibly TRBD2 (5 bases). The V gene lost 3 bases and the J gene lost 2 bases, with 15 bases spanning the gap. The germline V gene has CDR1 SGHRS and CDR2 YFSETQ. The CDR3 contains 15 residues. CDR3 coding DNA: TGCGCCAGCAGCTCTAGGCCGGACGGGGCCTACGAGCAGTACTTC. Translating it yields CASSSRPDGAYEQYF.

The CDR3 region has the DNA TGTGCCAGCAGCCACACCAAAGGGAGCGGGAACAGTCAGCCCCAGCATTTT. Its protein is CASSHTKGSGNSQPQHF. This sequence joins TRBV3-1 and TRBJ1-5; D is unresolved. The CDR3 covers 17 residues. Germline lookup yields CDR1 LGHDT and CDR2 YNNKEL (reference sequence). The ends were cut back, 3 bases at V and 6 bases at J, with 21 bases in the middle.